The TCR beta chain described here comes from a study of cytomegalovirus exposure and HLA in healthy donors. Worth noting for this clone: Its antigen is unknown.

Assay: immunoSEQ multiplex PCR; the TCRdb copy retains only in-frame clones and omits some. The data contain around 230,000 clones, around 85% of them seen just once; the ten biggest clones take up roughly 1.2%. Study conclusions and caveats: 150 or so TCR beta chains were listed as cytomegalovirus-associated. One later analysis, an examination of the 100 to 150 validation repertoires, found that first-cohort TCR clusters tended to co-occur in them.

From germline, CDR1 is MDHEN and CDR2 SYDVKM. The CDR3 is made up of 15 amino acids. Trimming cost V 4 bases and J 2 bases, with 14 bases left between them. The receptor was derived from a woman aged 25 to 45 in good health and CMV-seropositive. This chain uses TRBV28 with TRBJ1-2; D possibly corresponds to TRBD1 (6 bases). Sequenced material: PBMCs. Written as DNA, the CDR3 is TGTGCCAGCAGTTCAACGGGACATCGCAACTATGGCTACACCTTC. Protein product: CASSSTGHRNYGYTF.